Each of the 3 T cell receptor beta chains below was sequenced from the same sample in a study of PD-L1 blockade in urothelial cancer. Time point noted: pretreatment peripheral blood. The table came from immunoSEQ multiplex PCR; TCRdb's copy has only in-frame clones and leaves some out. The repertoire has about 49,000 clones, about four fifths of them found once; the top ten carry around 9.3%. The sample in question was PBMCs, obtained around atezolizumab (anti-PD-L1) treatment. These receptor sequences come from a man in his sixties or seventies with urothelial cancer.

This chain links TRBV10-3 with TRBJ2-7; 7 bases match TRBD1. Germline CDR1 is ENHRY and CDR2 is SYGVKD. The ends lost 3 bases at V and 3 bases at J; junction bases unmatched: 8. This CDR3 contains 15 residues. The CDR3 region is CAISEAGTVFYEQYF. The CDR3 DNA follows: TGTGCCATCAGTGAAGCCGGGACAGTTTTCTACGAGCAGTACTTC.

The chain employs TRBV6-4 and TRBJ2-1; 7 nucleotides line up with TRBD2. The CDR3 spans 14 residues. CDR1 MRHNA and CDR2 SNTAGT come from the germline V gene. V gave up 3 bases and J gave up 8 bases; unmatched junction bases: 7. DNA for the CDR3: TGTGCCAGCAGTGATGGGGGAGGGCCCGATGAGCAGTTCTTC. This codes for CASSDGGGPDEQFF.

V and J are TRBV30 and TRBJ1-2, with 7 bases fitting TRBD1. Germline assignment: CDR1 GTSNPN and CDR2 SVGIG (reference sequence). The CDR3 loop spans 16 amino acids. With V trimmed by 0 bases and J by 1 base, 8 bases remained unmatched. CDR3 region: CAWSVSGAGGNYGYTF. The CDR3 DNA sequence: TGTGCCTGGAGTGTAAGTGGTGCAGGGGGTAACTATGGCTACACCTTC.